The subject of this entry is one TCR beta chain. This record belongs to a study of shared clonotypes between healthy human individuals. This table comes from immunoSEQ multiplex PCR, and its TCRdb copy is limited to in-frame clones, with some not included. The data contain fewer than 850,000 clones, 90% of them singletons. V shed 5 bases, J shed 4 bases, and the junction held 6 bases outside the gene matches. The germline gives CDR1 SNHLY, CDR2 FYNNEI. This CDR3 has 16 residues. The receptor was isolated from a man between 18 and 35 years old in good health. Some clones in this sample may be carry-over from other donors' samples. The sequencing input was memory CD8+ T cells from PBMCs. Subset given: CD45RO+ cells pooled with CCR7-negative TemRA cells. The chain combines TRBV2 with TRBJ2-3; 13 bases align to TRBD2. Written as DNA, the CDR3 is TGTGCCAGCAGTAATACACTAGCGGGAGGGCCAGATACGCAGTATTTT. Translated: CASSNTLAGGPDTQYF. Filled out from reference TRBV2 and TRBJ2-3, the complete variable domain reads EPEVTQTPSHQVTQMGQEVILRCVPISNHLYFYWYRQILGQKVEFLVSFYNNEISEKSEIFDDQFSVERPDGSNFTLKIRSTKLEDSAMYFCASSNTLAGGPDTQYFGPGTRLTVL.